A selection of T cell receptor beta chains follows, all from one sample in a study of blood T cells in healthy people across ages. TCRdb recomputed calls from the 5' RACE reads with MiXCR, one row per CDR3 protein. The sample includes some 890,000 distinct CDR3 sequences, 25% to 35% of them seen just once. A further study also used this sample, focusing on T cells of mothers and their children.

The sequencing input was blood. These receptors came from a woman aged 40 to 55 in good health. Each CDR3 is given with its conserved first and last residue. A D gene is named only where the DNA matches it firmly. Expanded clones are given a class, and other clones once, few, many or no size at all.

V gene	J gene	CDR3 length	clone size	D gene	CDR3 DNA	CDR3 protein
TRBV7-3	TRBJ2-7	13	many	.	TGTGCCAGCAGCTTAAAGCCAGGGTTCGAGCAGTACTTC	CASSLKPGFEQYF
TRBV7-9	TRBJ2-1	15	.	TRBD1	TGTGCCAGCAGGCCGACAGGGGGCACCCACAATGAGCAGTTCTTC	CASRPTGGTHNEQFF
TRBV10-3	TRBJ1-2	15	many	TRBD1	TGTGCCATCAGTGACAGGGAACAGGGGAACTATGGCTACACCTTC	CAISDREQGNYGYTF
TRBV2	TRBJ1-5	16	few	.	TGTGCCAGCAGTTATAAGGCCTTCTATAGCAATCAGCCCCAGCATTTT	CASSYKAFYSNQPQHF
TRBV7-2	TRBJ2-7	16	.	.	TGTGCCAGCAGCTTGGGGGACAGCCGGGGGCCCTACGAGCAGTACTTC	CASSLGDSRGPYEQYF
TRBV6-2/TRBV6-3	TRBJ2-3	16	few	TRBD1	TGTGCCAGCAGTGGCCCTCGGGACAGGGTCAGGGGTACGCAGTATTTT	CASSGPRDRVRGTQYF
TRBV7-2	TRBJ2-5	14	many	TRBD2	TGTGCCAGCAGCTTAGCGGGGGGGATGGAGACCCAGTACTTC	CASSLAGGMETQYF
TRBV7-9	TRBJ2-4	15	many	.	TGTGCCAGCAGCCCGAAGATCAGGGAATCAAACATTCAGTACTTC	CASSPKIRESNIQYF
TRBV10-2	TRBJ2-3	15	.	TRBD2	TGCGCCAGCAGTGACCCCGGGGGGGTCACAGATACGCAGTATTTT	CASSDPGGVTDTQYF
TRBV20-1	TRBJ2-7	16	.	.	TGCAGTGCTAGCGACCCTAGACAGGTACTCTCCTACGAGCAGTACTTC	CSASDPRQVLSYEQYF
TRBV5-1	TRBJ2-7	14	.	.	TGCGCCAGCAGCGGAAATCGGGGGAGCGACGAGCAGTACTTC	CASSGNRGSDEQYF
TRBV7-2	TRBJ2-7	19	few	TRBD2	TGTGCCAGCAGCTCCCAGCACCAGGGACTAGCGGGGGGGTGGCGGGAGCAGTACTTC	CASSSQHQGLAGGWREQYF
TRBV7-8	TRBJ2-4	12	many	.	TGTGCCAGCAGCTCCCAGGGAGACATTCAGTACTTC	CASSSQGDIQYF
TRBV6-6	TRBJ1-2	15	.	.	TGTGCCAGCAGTTACTCGACTACCACGGGCTATGGCTACACCTTC	CASSYSTTTGYGYTF
TRBV28	TRBJ2-3	13	few	.	TGTGCCAGCAGATCCCACAAACCAGATACGCAGTATTTT	CASRSHKPDTQYF
TRBV28	TRBJ2-1	13	many	.	TGTGCCAGCAGCCTTAGCGTAAACAATGAGCAGTTCTTC	CASSLSVNNEQFF
TRBV12-3/TRBV12-4	TRBJ1-1	12	many	.	TGTGCCAGCAGCGACAGGTACACTGAAGCTTTCTTT	CASSDRYTEAFF
TRBV4-1	TRBJ1-2	16	.	TRBD1	TGCGCCAGCAGCCAAGAAGGGACAGGGGTTAACTATGGCTACACCTTC	CASSQEGTGVNYGYTF
TRBV18	TRBJ1-5	15	.	.	TGTGCCAGCTCGCGGCGGCTGGGGAGTCATCAGCCCCAGCATTTT	CASSRRLGSHQPQHF
TRBV12-3/TRBV12-4	TRBJ1-5	16	.	.	TGTGCCAGCAGCCTTCACAGGTTTGGGAGCAATCAGCCCCAGCATTTT	CASSLHRFGSNQPQHF
TRBV5-1	TRBJ2-3	14	few	.	TGCACCAGCAGCTTTGGGGGCCGTAAAGATACGCAGTATTTT	CTSSFGGRKDTQYF
TRBV7-8	TRBJ2-3	17	few	.	TGTGCCAGCACCCTCCTTAGGGCTAGGACTCTCACAGATACGCAGTATTTT	CASTLLRARTLTDTQYF